This T cell receptor (beta chain) was captured in a study of shared clonotypes between healthy human individuals (dated by TCRdb to the early 2020s). As for the study more broadly: The cohort comprised a couple of women and a few men aged 18 to 49 years. For each donor, CD4 naive and CD4 memory were each given three plates, CD8 naive was given two plates, and CD8 memory was given one plate. To estimate repertoire size and how much clonotypes are shared between individuals, the study performed deep sequencing of blood TCR repertoires from a few healthy adults. To increase sequencing depth and limit assay-specific biases, TCR repertoire library preparation and sequencing were carried out by different laboratories using diverse techniques. Each donor's leukapheresis produced roughly between about 0.9 and 9.5 billion PBMCs.

TCR CDR3 regions were amplified from genomic DNA by multiplex PCR using the deep immunoSEQ assay. Genomic DNA extracted from each cell subset was distributed evenly over all wells of several immunoSEQ 96-well plates, and each plate served as one replicate. For sorted subsets, roughly 190 ng of genomic DNA, equivalent to 30,000 or so T cell genomes, went into each replicate PCR. Purified libraries were measured with a Qubit 3.0 fluorometer, size-checked on a Bioanalyzer 2100, and measured again with the KAPA Library Quantification kit. Every immunoSEQ 96-well plate was sequenced on a separate single-read 150-cycle Illumina NextSeq 550 flow cell. The original pipeline was this. Because only junctional sequences without quality scores were contained in the immunoSEQ output, filtering matching that applied to full-length reads could not be performed. To assign V/J genes and CDR3, sequences were annotated against IMGT germline references using PyIR, a Python wrapper for IgBLAST v1.9. Reads were removed for weak V/J assignments (E-value above 1e-6), missing CDR3, stop codons, out-of-frame junctions, or ambiguous translated residues. V3J clonotypes were defined by identical inferred V gene, J gene, and CDR3 amino acid sequence. To compute the percentage overlap between repertoires, the number of shared unique clonotypes was divided by the size of the smaller repertoire. RTK rarefaction, the Chao1 estimator, and Recon v2.1 estimates of unobserved clonotypes were used to assess repertoire richness. Generation probabilities were computed with OLGA for all TCRbeta clonotypes obtained by the gDNA method from several donors. In its TCRdb copy, this immuneACCESS table keeps in-frame sequences only and misses some clones. Where compared with another copy, unresolved V genes explain less than half of these, and the others have no known cause. V and J calls and clone size follow that table, whereas D and trimming were derived from the DNA. The sample table holds around 300,000 clones, of which 80% to 90% were seen once. The ten largest clones take up 15% to 20% of the sample.

The CDR3 spans 16 residues, from the cysteine through the phenylalanine. Left in the record is the CDR3 DNA by itself, 48 bases read in frame from the first base. V has 1 base trimmed and J has 2 bases trimmed; junction bases matching no gene number 6. CDR1 is given as SNHLY and CDR2 as FYNNEI, both from the germline V gene. Healthy HIV-negative adults with no recently reported acute infections or vaccinations were included as donors. All donors were Caucasian adults living in Nashville, Tennessee, USA. The CD8 memory samples were a combination of magnetically selected CD45RO+ cells and CCR7-negative CD45RA+ effector memory (TemRA) cells. Blood was collected by leukapheresis, and PBMCs were isolated by Ficoll-Histopaque density gradient centrifugation and then cryopreserved in liquid nitrogen vapor phase. Analytical flow cytometry was used to check the purity and quantity of every magnetically sorted T cell population. Genomic DNA was isolated from each sorted fraction and quantified by UV absorbance on a Nanodrop 2000c.

What the research found in general, with its limitations: Rarefaction of sorted-subset datasets indicated incomplete sequencing despite the large sequencing depth. Clonotypes shared by all four sorted-subset donors showed higher generation probabilities than non-shared clonotypes. Naive subsets generally had larger estimated clonotype richness than memory subsets did. Sharing across a few donors was observed for around 4.8% of naive CD4, under 4% of naive CD8, around 2.5% of memory CD4, and approximately 0.41% of memory CD8 clonotypes. Sampling was limited to blood, and TCR repertoires in tissue likely differ from TCR repertoires in blood. Because the study included a small number of donors, the genetic and exposure-history diversity represented was limited. Based on pairwise subsampling, the degree of clonotype sharing among donors was expected to be affected by sequencing depth.

Concerning this clone: Its antigen is currently not known. It has no much larger one-base neighbor in the sample; base qualities were not kept.

The source of this sequence is a man aged 18 to 35 in good health. This receptor chain uses TRBV2 and TRBJ2-7; 9 bases in the middle match TRBD1. The sequencing input was memory CD8+ T cells sorted from blood. The cell subset or site label, read with the paper, signifies: CD45RO+ cells pooled with CCR7-negative TemRA cells. The CDR3 protein sequence reads: CASSEGLGTGTYEQYF. The nucleotide sequence is given as TGTGCCAGCAGTGAAGGTTTGGGGACAGGGACCTACGAGCAGTACTTC. Beyond the CDR3, the reference TRBV2 and TRBJ2-7 genes provide the residues; the full variable domain reads: EPEVTQTPSHQVTQMGQEVILRCVPISNHLYFYWYRQILGQKVEFLVSFYNNEISEKSEIFDDQFSVERPDGSNFTLKIRSTKLEDSAMYFCASSEGLGTGTYEQYFGPGTRLTVT.